This T cell receptor beta chain stems from a study of post-analysis software for immune sequencing data. The study's findings and limits: In patients, 4 to 6 TRBV segments were more frequent than in controls, with TRBV5-6, TRBV5-1 and TRBV20-1 among them. Under F measure analysis, samples from one preparation batch co-clustered strongly.

The V gene lost 5 bases and the J gene lost 0 bases, with 13 bases spanning the gap. Per the germline V gene, CDR1 is LNHNV and CDR2 is YYDKDF (reference sequence). The CDR3 is 15 residues long. In this sample, this clonotype turned up a few times. The target antigen is unknown. Prepared libraries of TCR beta cDNA carried unique molecular identifiers. TCRdb itself ran the PCR reads through MiXCR, one entry per CDR3 protein. The sample holds about 460,000 distinct CDR3 sequences, roughly 45% seen once. The sequence derives from a girl aged 10 to 17 with multiple sclerosis. The sample was blood. This chain links TRBV15 with TRBJ2-5, with D uncertain. CDR3 DNA: TGTGCCACCAGCCCCCGTGGAATGAACCAAGAGACCCAGTACTTC. This gives the protein CATSPRGMNQETQYF.